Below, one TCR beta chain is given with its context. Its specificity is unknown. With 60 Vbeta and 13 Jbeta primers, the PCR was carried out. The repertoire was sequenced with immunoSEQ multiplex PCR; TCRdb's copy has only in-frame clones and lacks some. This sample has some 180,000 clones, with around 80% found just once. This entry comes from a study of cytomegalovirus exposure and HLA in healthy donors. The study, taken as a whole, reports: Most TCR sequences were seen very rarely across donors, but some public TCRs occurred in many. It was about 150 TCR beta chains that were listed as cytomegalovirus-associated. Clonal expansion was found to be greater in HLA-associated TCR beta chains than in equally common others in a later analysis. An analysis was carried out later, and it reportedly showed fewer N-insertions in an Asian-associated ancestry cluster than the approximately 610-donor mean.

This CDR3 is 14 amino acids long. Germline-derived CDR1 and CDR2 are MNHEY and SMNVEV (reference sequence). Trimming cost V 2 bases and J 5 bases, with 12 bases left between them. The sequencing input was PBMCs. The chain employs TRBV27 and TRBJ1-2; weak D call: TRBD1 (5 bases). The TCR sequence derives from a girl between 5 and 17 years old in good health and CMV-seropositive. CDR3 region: CASSLIGGTYGYTF. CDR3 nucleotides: TGTGCCAGCAGTTTAATTGGGGGGACGTATGGCTACACCTTC.